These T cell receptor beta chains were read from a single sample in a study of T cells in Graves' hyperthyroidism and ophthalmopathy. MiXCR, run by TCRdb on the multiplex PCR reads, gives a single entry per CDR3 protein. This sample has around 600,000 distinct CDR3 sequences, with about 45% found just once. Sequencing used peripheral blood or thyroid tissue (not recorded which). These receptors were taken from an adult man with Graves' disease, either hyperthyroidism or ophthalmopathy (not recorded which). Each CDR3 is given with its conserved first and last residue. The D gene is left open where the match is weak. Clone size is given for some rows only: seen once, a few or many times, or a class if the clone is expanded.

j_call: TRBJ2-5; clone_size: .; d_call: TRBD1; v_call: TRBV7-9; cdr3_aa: CASSRTTGAGETQYF; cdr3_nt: TGTGCCAGCAGCCGAACCACAGGGGCCGGAGAGACCCAGTACTTC
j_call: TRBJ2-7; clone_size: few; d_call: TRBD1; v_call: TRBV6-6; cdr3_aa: CASSYLQGAGDEQYF; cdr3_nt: TGTGCCAGCAGTTACCTACAGGGGGCAGGGGACGAGCAGTACTTC
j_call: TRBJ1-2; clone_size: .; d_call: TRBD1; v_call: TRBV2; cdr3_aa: CASSAGTGGAYGYTF; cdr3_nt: TGTGCCAGCAGCGCAGGGACAGGGGGAGCCTATGGCTACACCTTC
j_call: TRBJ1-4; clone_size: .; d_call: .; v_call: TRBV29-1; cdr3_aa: CSVLRDHTVEKLFF; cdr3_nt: TGCAGCGTGCTCAGGGATCATACGGTCGAAAAACTGTTTTTT
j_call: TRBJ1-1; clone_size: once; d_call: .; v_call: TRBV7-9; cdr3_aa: CASSPRSGFDTEAFF; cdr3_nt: TGTGCCAGCTCACCACGGTCGGGGTTTGACACTGAAGCTTTCTTT
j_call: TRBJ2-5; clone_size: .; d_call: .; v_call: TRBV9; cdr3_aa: CASSVEPGGETQYF; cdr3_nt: TGTGCCAGCAGCGTAGAACCGGGCGGGGAGACCCAGTACTTC
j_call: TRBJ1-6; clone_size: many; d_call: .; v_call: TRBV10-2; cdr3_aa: CATKTANNSPLHF; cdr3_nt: TGCGCCACCAAGACAGCTAATAATTCACCCCTCCACTTT
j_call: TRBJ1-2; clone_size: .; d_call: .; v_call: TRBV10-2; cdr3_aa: CASSYSGAASHTF; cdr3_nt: TGTGCCAGCAGTTACTCGGGGGCGGCGAGCCACACCTTC
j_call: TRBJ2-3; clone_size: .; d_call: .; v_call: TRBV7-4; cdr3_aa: CASSVRDTQYF; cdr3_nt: TGTGCCAGCAGCGTCAGAGATACGCAGTATTTT
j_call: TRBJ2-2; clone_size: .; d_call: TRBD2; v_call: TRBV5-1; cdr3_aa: CASSLAAGGHVGELFF; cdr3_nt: TGCGCCAGCAGCTTGGCCGCGGGGGGGCATGTCGGGGAGCTGTTTTTT
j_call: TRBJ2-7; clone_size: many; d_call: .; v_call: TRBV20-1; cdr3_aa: CSARPSTNSYEQYF; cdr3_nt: TGCAGTGCTAGACCTAGTACAAACTCCTACGAGCAGTACTTC
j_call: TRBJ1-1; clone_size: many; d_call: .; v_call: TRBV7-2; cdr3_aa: CASSRRGTREAFF; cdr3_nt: TGTGCCAGCAGCCGCCGGGGGACACGGGAAGCTTTCTTT
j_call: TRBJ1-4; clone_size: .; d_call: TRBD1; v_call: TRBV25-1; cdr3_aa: CASSLPGTANEKLFF; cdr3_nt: TGTGCCAGCAGTTTACCCGGGACAGCTAATGAAAAACTGTTTTTT
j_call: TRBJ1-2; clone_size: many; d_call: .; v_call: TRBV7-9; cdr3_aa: CASSPARADRGYTF; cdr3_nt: TGTGCCAGCAGCCCGGCCAGGGCGGATCGTGGCTACACCTTC
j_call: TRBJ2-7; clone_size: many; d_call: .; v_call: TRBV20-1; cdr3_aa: CSARPHGNSYEQYF; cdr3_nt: TGCAGTGCTAGACCCCACGGAAACTCCTACGAGCAGTACTTC
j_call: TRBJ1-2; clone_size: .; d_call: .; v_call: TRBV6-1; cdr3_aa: CASSEEGGSNYGYTF; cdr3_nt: TGTGCCAGCAGTGAAGAGGGGGGTTCCAACTATGGCTACACCTTC
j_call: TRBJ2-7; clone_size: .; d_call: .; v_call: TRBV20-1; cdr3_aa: CSAEDIGYEQYF; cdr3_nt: TGCAGTGCTGAGGACATAGGCTACGAGCAGTACTTC
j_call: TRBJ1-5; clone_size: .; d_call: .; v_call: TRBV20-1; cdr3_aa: CSARPQHF; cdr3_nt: TGCAGTGCTAGGCCCCAGCATTTT
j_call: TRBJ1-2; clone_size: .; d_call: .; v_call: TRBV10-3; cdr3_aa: CATQRGGGPNPGYTF; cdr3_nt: TGTGCCACCCAGAGGGGAGGGGGGCCAAACCCTGGCTACACCTTC
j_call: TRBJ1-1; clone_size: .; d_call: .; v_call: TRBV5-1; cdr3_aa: CASSLLGENTEAFF; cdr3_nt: TGCGCCAGCAGCTTGCTAGGGGAGAACACTGAAGCTTTCTTT
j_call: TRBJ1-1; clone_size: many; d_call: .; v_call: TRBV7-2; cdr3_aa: CASSLDWGGLAFF; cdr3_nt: TGTGCCAGCAGCTTAGATTGGGGAGGGCTGGCTTTCTTT
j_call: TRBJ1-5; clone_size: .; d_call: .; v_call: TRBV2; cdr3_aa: CASSLRYSNQPQHF; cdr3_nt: TGTGCCAGCAGTTTACGGTATAGCAATCAGCCCCAGCATTTT
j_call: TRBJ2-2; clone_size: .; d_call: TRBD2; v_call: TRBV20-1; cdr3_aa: CSATSLAGFDTGELFF; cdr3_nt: TGCAGTGCCACCAGCCTAGCGGGATTCGACACCGGGGAGCTGTTTTTT
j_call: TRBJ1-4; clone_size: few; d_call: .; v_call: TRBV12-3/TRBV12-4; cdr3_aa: CASRTGPGDEKLFF; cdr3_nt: TGTGCCAGCAGGACCGGGCCCGGGGATGAAAAACTGTTTTTT
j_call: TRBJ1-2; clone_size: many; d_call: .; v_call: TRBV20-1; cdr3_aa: CSASPLDSSNYGYTF; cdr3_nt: TGCAGTGCTAGCCCCTTGGACTCTTCGAACTATGGCTACACCTTC
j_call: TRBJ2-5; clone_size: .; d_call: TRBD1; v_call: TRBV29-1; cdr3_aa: CSVEDLDRGRETQYF; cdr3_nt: TGCAGCGTTGAAGATCTGGACAGGGGGCGCGAGACCCAGTACTTC
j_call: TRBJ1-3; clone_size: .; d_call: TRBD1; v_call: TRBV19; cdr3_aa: CASSTGQGNSGNTIYF; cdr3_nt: TGTGCCAGTAGTACAGGACAGGGGAACTCTGGAAACACCATATATTTT
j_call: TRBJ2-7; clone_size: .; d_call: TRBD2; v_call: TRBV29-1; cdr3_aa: CSGGEAGAYEQYF; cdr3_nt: TGCAGCGGGGGGGAGGCGGGGGCCTACGAGCAGTACTTC
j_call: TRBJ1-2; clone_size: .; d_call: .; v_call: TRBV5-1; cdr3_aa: CASSLSQAYYGYTF; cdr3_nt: TGCGCCAGCAGCTTGTCCCAGGCATACTATGGCTACACCTTC
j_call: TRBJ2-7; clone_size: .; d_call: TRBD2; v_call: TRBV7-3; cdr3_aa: CASSLTSGAPGLADYEQYF; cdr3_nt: TGTGCCAGCAGCTTAACGTCGGGGGCCCCGGGACTAGCGGACTACGAGCAGTACTTC
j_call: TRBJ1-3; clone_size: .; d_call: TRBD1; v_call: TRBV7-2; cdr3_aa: CASSLATGVGNTIYF; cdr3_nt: TGTGCCAGCAGCTTAGCGACAGGGGTCGGCAACACCATATATTTT
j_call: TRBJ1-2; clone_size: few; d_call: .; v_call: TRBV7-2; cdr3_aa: CASSLVDGAGYTF; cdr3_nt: TGTGCCAGCAGCTTAGTTGACGGCGCTGGCTACACCTTC
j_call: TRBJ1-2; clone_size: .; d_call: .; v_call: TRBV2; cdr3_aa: CATEFDGYTF; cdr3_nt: TGTGCCACCGAATTCGATGGCTACACCTTC
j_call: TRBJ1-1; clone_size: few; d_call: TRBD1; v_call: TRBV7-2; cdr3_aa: CASSLTSTGGTEAFF; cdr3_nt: TGTGCCAGCAGCTTAACATCAACAGGGGGCACTGAAGCTTTCTTT
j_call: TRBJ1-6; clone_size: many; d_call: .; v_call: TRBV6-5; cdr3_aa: CASSEAGGGSPLHF; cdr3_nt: TGTGCCAGCAGTGAAGCTGGGGGTGGATCACCCCTCCACTTT
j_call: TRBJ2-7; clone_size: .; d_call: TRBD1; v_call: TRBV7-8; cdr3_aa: CASSFDRGGFYEQYF; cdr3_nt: TGTGCCAGCAGCTTTGACAGGGGTGGTTTTTACGAGCAGTACTTC
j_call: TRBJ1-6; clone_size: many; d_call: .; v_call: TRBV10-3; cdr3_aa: CAISDQPNNSPLHF; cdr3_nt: TGTGCCATCAGTGACCAACCGAATAATTCACCCCTCCACTTT
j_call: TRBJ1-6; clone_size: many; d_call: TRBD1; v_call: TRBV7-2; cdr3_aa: CASSLETGYGSPLHF; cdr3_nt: TGTGCCAGCAGCTTAGAGACAGGGTACGGGTCACCCCTCCACTTT
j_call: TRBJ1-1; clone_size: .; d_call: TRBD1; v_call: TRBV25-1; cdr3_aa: CASSLDQGDAEAFF; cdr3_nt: TGTGCCAGCAGCCTAGATCAGGGGGACGCTGAAGCTTTCTTT
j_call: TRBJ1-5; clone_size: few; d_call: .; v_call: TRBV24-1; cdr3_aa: CASRSSYQPQHF; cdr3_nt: TGTGCCAGCAGGAGTTCTTATCAGCCCCAGCATTTT